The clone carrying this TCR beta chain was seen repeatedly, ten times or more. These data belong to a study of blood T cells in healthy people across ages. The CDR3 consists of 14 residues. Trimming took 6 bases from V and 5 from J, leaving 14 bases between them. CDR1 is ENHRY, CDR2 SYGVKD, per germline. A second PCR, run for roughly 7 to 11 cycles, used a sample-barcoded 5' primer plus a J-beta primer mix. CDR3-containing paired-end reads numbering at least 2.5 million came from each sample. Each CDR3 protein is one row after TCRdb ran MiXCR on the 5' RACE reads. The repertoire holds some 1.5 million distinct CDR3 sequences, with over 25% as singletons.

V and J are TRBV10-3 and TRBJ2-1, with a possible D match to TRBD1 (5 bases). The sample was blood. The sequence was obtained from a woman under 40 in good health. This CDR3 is CAIRGLQHNNEQFF. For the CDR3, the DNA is TGTGCCATCAGGGGGCTGCAGCACAACAATGAGCAGTTCTTC.